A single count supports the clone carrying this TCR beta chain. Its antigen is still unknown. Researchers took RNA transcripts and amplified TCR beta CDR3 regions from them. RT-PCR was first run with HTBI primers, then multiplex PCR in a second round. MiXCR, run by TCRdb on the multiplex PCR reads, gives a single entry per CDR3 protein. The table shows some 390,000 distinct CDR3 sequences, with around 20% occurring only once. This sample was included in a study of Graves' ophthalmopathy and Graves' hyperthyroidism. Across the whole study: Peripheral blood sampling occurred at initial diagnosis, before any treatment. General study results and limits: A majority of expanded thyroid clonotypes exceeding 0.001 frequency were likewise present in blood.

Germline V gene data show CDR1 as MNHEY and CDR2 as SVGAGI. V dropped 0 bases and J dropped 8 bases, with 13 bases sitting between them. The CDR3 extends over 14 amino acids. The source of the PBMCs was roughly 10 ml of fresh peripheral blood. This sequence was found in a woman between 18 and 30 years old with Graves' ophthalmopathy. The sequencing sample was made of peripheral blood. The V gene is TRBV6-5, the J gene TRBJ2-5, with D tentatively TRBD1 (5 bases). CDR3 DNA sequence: TGTGCCAGCAGTTACTCGAGACAGCCGAGAACCCAGTACTTC. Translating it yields CASSYSRQPRTQYF.